Listed below are T cell receptor beta chains from one sample, sequenced in a study of response to subunit inactivated influenza vaccine. TCRdb itself ran the RT-PCR reads through MiXCR, one entry per CDR3 protein. This table has around 710,000 distinct CDR3 sequences, approximately 15% appearing once. Sequenced here: PBMCs from blood, sampled 14 to 15 days before vaccination. Every receptor here comes from a man between 45 and 60 years old who received an inactivated influenza vaccine. Both conserved end residues are part of each CDR3. The D gene is left open where the match is weak. Some rows have no size entry. The others give once, few or many, or a class for an expanded clone.

D	size	V	J	CDR3	DNA
TRBD2	few	TRBV12-3/TRBV12-4	TRBJ2-5	CASSLWAGGHETQYF	TGTGCCAGCAGTTTATGGGCGGGGGGGCATGAGACCCAGTACTTC
TRBD2	.	TRBV9	TRBJ2-3	CASSVRGRVGDTQYF	TGTGCCAGCAGCGTACGAGGGAGGGTTGGAGATACGCAGTATTTT
TRBD1	.	TRBV14	TRBJ2-6	CASSQIRGRRTGEAGANVLTF	TGTGCCAGCAGCCAAATAAGGGGTCGGCGGACAGGGGAGGCTGGGGCCAACGTCCTGACTTTC
TRBD2	few	TRBV7-2	TRBJ2-3	CASSASSGAQDTQYF	TGTGCCAGCAGCGCAAGTAGCGGGGCGCAAGATACGCAGTATTTT
.	few	TRBV7-2	TRBJ2-5	CASSRGRGLETQYF	TGTGCCAGCAGCCGGGGACGGGGGCTCGAGACCCAGTACTTC
.	many	TRBV7-8	TRBJ2-1	CASSLVAGNEQFF	TGTGCCAGCAGCTTAGTTGCAGGGAATGAGCAGTTCTTC
.	few	TRBV4-3	TRBJ2-6	CASSQGRDSYLSGANVLTF	TGCGCCAGCAGCCAAGGCCGGGACTCGTACCTCTCTGGGGCCAACGTCCTGACTTTC
.	few	TRBV7-8	TRBJ2-1	CASSLTAGPYNEQFF	TGTGCCAGCAGCTTGACCGCAGGCCCCTACAATGAGCAGTTCTTC
TRBD2	.	TRBV27	TRBJ2-7	CASSSGLAGGFYEQYF	TGTGCCAGCAGTTCCGGACTTGCGGGGGGGTTCTACGAGCAGTACTTC
TRBD1	few	TRBV7-2	TRBJ1-4	CASSSTGTEKLFF	TGTGCCAGCAGCTCGACAGGGACTGAAAAACTGTTTTTT
TRBD1	few	TRBV2	TRBJ1-2	CASNLRTGGHGYTF	TGTGCCAGTAACCTTAGGACAGGGGGCCATGGCTACACCTTC
.	few	TRBV28	TRBJ2-1	CASSTADLYNEQFF	TGTGCCAGCAGTACGGCAGACCTTTACAATGAGCAGTTCTTC
.	many	TRBV5-1	TRBJ2-2	CASSVGYLTGELFF	TGCGCCAGCAGTGTAGGCTACCTCACCGGGGAGCTGTTTTTT
.	few	TRBV28	TRBJ1-3	CASSFHRDGNTIYF	TGTGCCAGCAGTTTTCACAGGGATGGAAACACCATATATTTT
TRBD2	.	TRBV18	TRBJ2-5	CASSPSGGDTQYF	TGTGCCAGCTCCCCATCGGGAGGAGATACCCAGTACTTC
.	few	TRBV11-2	TRBJ2-1	CASRPGSGGNEQFF	TGTGCCAGCAGGCCCGGTTCCGGGGGCAATGAGCAGTTCTTC
.	few	TRBV4-3	TRBJ1-1	CASSQETVMNTEAFF	TGCGCCAGCAGCCAAGAAACAGTCATGAACACTGAAGCTTTCTTT
TRBD2	many	TRBV12-3/TRBV12-4	TRBJ2-1	CASSPDGGGNSEQFF	TGTGCCAGCAGCCCTGATGGGGGGGGGAATAGCGAGCAGTTCTTC
TRBD1	many	TRBV12-3/TRBV12-4	TRBJ1-1	CASSFTGGTEAFF	TGTGCCAGCAGTTTCACAGGGGGCACTGAAGCTTTCTTT
TRBD2	.	TRBV5-1	TRBJ2-7	CASAPGGTAYEQYF	TGCGCCAGCGCCCCGGGGGGGACTGCCTACGAGCAGTACTTC
TRBD1	.	TRBV15	TRBJ1-1	CATSTLQGARTEAFF	TGTGCCACCAGCACCCTACAGGGGGCGCGGACTGAAGCTTTCTTT
.	.	TRBV4-3	TRBJ1-2	CASSRGPGYGYTF	TGCGCCAGCAGCCGCGGGCCAGGCTATGGCTACACCTTC
TRBD2	few	TRBV12-3/TRBV12-4	TRBJ2-3	CASSPSTSVSQYF	TGTGCCAGCAGTCCTTCGACTAGCGTGTCGCAGTATTTT
.	.	TRBV7-9	TRBJ2-1	CASSLSSRADEQFF	TGTGCCAGCAGCCTCTCGAGCAGGGCAGATGAGCAGTTCTTC